The sequence of this T cell receptor beta chain was determined in a study of T cell responses to AZD1222 COVID-19 vaccine. CDR1 is LNHDA, CDR2 SQIVND, per germline (reference sequence). This CDR3 has 15 residues. Trimming at V came to 7 bases and at J to 2 bases, leaving 11 bases not matched to a gene. Produced via immunoSEQ multiplex PCR; TCRdb's table is partial and in-frame only. Altogether more than 85,000 clones are present, around 83% being singletons, with the ten largest covering 5%. The TCR was taken from an adult in good health. The material sequenced was peripheral blood, taken on day 0 of AZD1222 vaccination. The rearrangement links TRBV19 to TRBJ2-7, with TRBD2 matching over 7 bases. The CDR3 here is CASKSRAGETYEQYF. CDR3 bases: TGTGCCAGTAAATCCCGGGCGGGAGAGACCTACGAGCAGTACTTC.